This T cell receptor beta chain was identified during a study of T cells expressing NK-cell markers. Study as a whole: According to the study, TCR beta repertoires originated from sorted CD3+CD56+NKG2C+, CD3+CD56+NKG2C- and CD3+CD56-NKG2C+ T cells.

TCRdb reprocessed the 5' RACE reads, with one entry per CDR3 protein and no DNA. This sample's clone table lists around 470,000 distinct CDR3 sequences. CDR3 size: 16 residues. Germline loops: CDR1 MGHRA, CDR2 YSYEKL. This chain connects TRBV4-1 to TRBJ2-3. The sequence derives from a woman between 45 and 60 years old in good health. Material for sequencing was blood T cells: a sorted CD56 or NKG2C T cell subset, CD4+ or CD8+ T cells, or bulk PBMC T cells (not recorded which). The CDR3 here is CASSQDVGASGDTQYF.